This entry features one T cell receptor (beta chain) sequence. It lacks a known antigen. Base qualities are missing; no much larger clone stands one base away. These data originate in a study of CD8+ T cells in alopecia areata (dated by TCRdb to the late 2010s). Concerning the study at large: The treated patients took part in an open-label pilot trial in which moderate-to-severe alopecia areata was treated with oral tofacitinib at 5 to 10 mg twice daily. In humans, TCRbeta sequencing was performed on scalp tissue and on sorted CD4+ and CD8+ peripheral blood T cells from healthy controls and from patients with patchy or totalis/universalis alopecia areata. For the treated patients, the SALT score, which quantifies what percentage of scalp surface area is affected, served as the measure of disease severity. TCRbeta CDR3 regions were amplified by immunoSEQ multiplex PCR using 35 Vbeta forward and 13 Jbeta reverse primers. The study used high-throughput TCRbeta sequencing to examine T cell clonal expansion in alopecia areata, in both the C3H/HeJ mouse model and human patients. Scalp clonality was compared among normal scalp (n=4), patchy alopecia areata scalp (n=8), and alopecia totalis/universalis scalp (n=8). Biopsies were taken from tofacitinib-treated patients at baseline and at 4 and 24 weeks of treatment, and a later scalp biopsy was taken in several of the tofacitinib-treated patients. The RNA source kit depended on sample type: the PAXgene miRNA kit for fixed scalp, the miRNeasy kit for PBMCs, and the RNeasy kit for mouse skin. Tofacitinib was given for 6 to 18 months, followed by 6 months of follow-up off drug to assess delayed response and recurrence.

Results the study describes overall, beyond this receptor: Scalp TCR repertoire analysis is complicated because resident alphabeta T cells in normal human skin are also sequenced, whereas mouse skin is dominated by gammadelta T cells. Scalp clonality and the number of expanded CD8+ clones among the top 100 scalp clones were significantly decreased by tofacitinib. Compared with normal scalp, lesional scalp, particularly in alopecia totalis/universalis, had higher clonality and more expanded CD8+ clones, which suggests antigenic drive. Many expanded lesional clones were found to persist in scalp and blood during tofacitinib treatment, and relapse after treatment cessation may be partly explained by this persistence. Because the treated cohort was small and had only one nonresponder, larger studies are needed to examine links between baseline CD8+ expansion and response. Shared TCR sequences between patients were less evident than in mice, which may be partly attributable to HLA diversity in the patient population.

Libraries were built with the immunoSEQ multiplex PCR assay. RNA was extracted from all samples and reverse transcribed into cDNA, which served as template for TCR sequencing. SuperScript III was used for first-strand cDNA synthesis, primed with a 2:1 mix of oligo-dT and random hexamers. Amplification bias was assessed with a synthetic immune receptor repertoire, and residual bias was removed computationally. From the authors' description of their analysis: Raw reads were preprocessed to remove errors, and CDR3 was defined by IMGT conventions from the conserved cysteine to phenylalanine. Clonality was computed as 1 minus the Shannon entropy, with the entropy normalized by log2 of the number of productive unique TCRs. Whether each scalp clone was CD4 or CD8 was inferred by checking scalp TCRbeta sequences against the CD4 and CD8 repertoires from sorted blood. TCRdb holds this immuneACCESS table with in-frame rearrangements only. Some clones are missing; in checked studies, unresolved V genes explain under half, and the rest has no known cause. V and J calls plus clone size are reproduced from that table; the DNA served to infer D and trimming. This sample has more than 150,000 clones in its table, and more than 55% of those were observed once. Approximately 3.4% of the sample comes from the top ten.

The time point label on this specimen signifies: 4 weeks on oral tofacitinib. The treatment or condition label for this specimen denotes: oral pan-JAK inhibitor, 5-10 mg twice daily. From alopecia areata patients, peripheral blood was collected along with lesional scalp punch biopsies. PBMCs were separated by density centrifugation and stained for CD3, CD4 and CD8, after which CD4+ and CD8+ T cells were sorted on a FACSAria. Sequenced here: CD4+ T cells sorted from blood, sampled at week 4, from a patient treated with tofacitinib. The sequence was collected from a human donor with alopecia areata.

The CDR3 protein: CASTSGTTRETQYF. The nucleotides read TGCGCCAGCACCTCCGGGACCACCCGGGAGACCCAGTACTTC. The V gene is TRBV5-1 and the J gene is TRBJ2-5; the D segment might be TRBD1 or TRBD2, since each matches 5 bases. In the germline V gene, CDR1 corresponds to SGHRS and CDR2 to YFSETQ. V sheds 6 bases and J sheds 5 bases, leaving 17 bases between their ends. The CDR3 starts with the cysteine, ends with the phenylalanine, and has 14 residues. The DNA shown is the 42-base CDR3, in frame from base 1.